This T cell receptor (beta chain) was retrieved from a study of tumor-infiltrating lymphocytes in primary liver carcinoma (dated by TCRdb to about 2017). Background on the whole study: Surgical resection was performed in China between late 2015 and early 2016 on about 5 patients with histopathologically diagnosed primary liver carcinoma. Of the five patients, three men and two women aged 30 to 69 years, four had hepatocellular carcinoma and one had combined HCC and intrahepatic cholangiocarcinoma. The five patients had tumors of stage T1-T3 N0M0, with maximum diameters ranging from roughly 4.2 to 10 cm. Roughly 3.5 to 7.5 million productive TCRbeta reads were obtained per sample, and no significant difference in read depth was found between tissue types. The study combined TCRbeta repertoire sequencing, expression microarrays and whole-exome sequencing across five regions of each liver tumor, with adjacent normal tissue and blood. A total of some 35 specimens from 5 patients went through TCRbeta repertoire sequencing, namely 25 tumor regions, 5 adjacent noncancerous liver tissues and 5 peripheral blood samples. Reproducibility between technical replicate repertoires was high, with correlation coefficients above 0.95 and mean shared-clone rates about 0.9. The paper's findings and limits, for the study overall: Only the TCR beta chain was sequenced, which likely underestimates true repertoire diversity because unpaired alpha chains were not captured. The study included only five patients, and the authors note findings should be validated in a larger study. The top 250 clones made up a significantly larger repertoire fraction in tumors than in blood (p = 0.039). Because the samples were bulk and unsorted, CD4+ and CD8+ T cell repertoires could not be compared. Repertoire overlap was higher between tumor regions (mean around 35%) than tumor-adjacent (approximately 17%) or tumor-blood (roughly 14%) pairs, consistent with antigen-driven expansion.

RNA from unsorted whole blood was extracted with TRIzol reagent, and germline DNA was obtained with the DNeasy Blood & Tissue kit. At the time of sampling, the patients were treatment-naive and had chronic HBV infection. Before surgery, approximately 3.6 milliliters of peripheral blood were drawn into K2EDTA tubes. Including cysteine and phenylalanine, the CDR3 has 12 amino acids. Only the CDR3 DNA stays, 36 bases, in frame from base 1. The germline V gene (reference sequence) yields SEHNR for CDR1 and FQNEAQ for CDR2. A word on this clonotype: What this receptor recognizes is not known. This may be a read error: a much more frequent sequence differs by one nucleotide.

Starting from 450 to 500 ng total RNA, TCRbeta-specific cDNA was produced by reverse transcription with a constant-region primer and ProtoScript II reverse transcriptase. The TCRbeta libraries were prepared through three rounds of nested multiplex PCR following a slightly modified ARM-PCR procedure. Multiplex TRBV1-TRBV30 forward primers and a Cbeta reverse primer were used in the first two PCR rounds, each of which was run for approximately 10 cycles. Sample barcodes and Illumina adapters were added in a final 25-cycle PCR with Deep VentR polymerase. Amplicons of 200-500 bp were gel-purified with a QIAquick gel extraction kit before sequencing. TCRbeta amplicons were sequenced on an Illumina HiSeq 2500 with 250-bp paired-end reads. The paper's processing steps were these. Trimmomatic v0.33 was used to quality-trim the reads, and FLASH v1.2.11 was used to merge paired reads so that full CDR3 sequences could be recovered. MiGEC v1.2.1b assigned V, D and J germline segments to the rearranged TCRbeta sequences. Clonotype statistics and Shannon-Wiener diversity indices were calculated with VDJtools v1.0.0. Except for diversity analysis, only each sample's 250 most abundant clonotypes were used in subsequent analyses to reduce sampling bias. TCRdb itself trimmed the public reads at Q25 with fastp, ran MiXCR and retained productive beta chains. Identical CDR3 proteins give one entry, which carries the most common genes and DNA. These V and J calls originate from TCRdb's pipeline instead of the authors' own analysis. Counted in this sample were 200,000 or so distinct CDR3 sequences; 65% of them appeared once. The top ten clones comprise about 7.1% of the sample.

The sequencing input was peripheral blood. This sequence originates from a woman aged 60-75 years with primary liver carcinoma and hepatitis B virus infection. The V gene is TRBV7-9 and the J gene is TRBJ2-3; TRBD2 fits 7 bases in the junction. CDR3 sequence: CASRGLGDRQYF. The DNA is TGTGCCAGCAGAGGACTAGGAGATAGGCAGTATTTT.